A selection of T cell receptor beta chains follows, all from one sample in a study of T cell responses to AZD1222 COVID-19 vaccine. The assay was immunoSEQ multiplex PCR, and TCRdb's table has in-frame clones only and misses some. The sample includes 50,000 to 65,000 clones, over 75% of them seen just once. This specimen consisted of peripheral blood, obtained 28 days after the second AZD1222 dose. The origin of the receptors is an adult who received the AZD1222 COVID-19 vaccine. Each CDR3 is given with its conserved first and last residue. D genes are given only for firm matches. Not all rows give a size; the values are once, few, many and, for expanded clones, a class.

clone_size d_call j_call v_call cdr3_nt cdr3_aa
. TRBD1 TRBJ2-5 TRBV5-4 TGTGCCAGCAGACCGACAGGGTGGGAGACCCAGTACTTC CASRPTGWETQYF
few TRBD1 TRBJ2-7 TRBV5-4 TGTGCCAGCAGCACGTGGACAGGGTACGAGCAGTACTTC CASSTWTGYEQYF
. . TRBJ1-1 TRBV5-1 TGCGCCAGCAGCTTGGGGCCCAGCGGGACTGAAGCTTTCTTT CASSLGPSGTEAFF
. TRBD1 TRBJ2-5 TRBV6-5 TGTGCCAGCACCAAACTCGGGACAGGGGTCGAGACCCAGTACTTC CASTKLGTGVETQYF
. . TRBJ2-1 TRBV30 TGTGCCTGGAGTGTACCTTGGGGGGCGGGTGAGCAGTTCTTC CAWSVPWGAGEQFF
. . TRBJ2-3 TRBV11-2 TGTGCCAGCAGCTTAGGGCATCCTGGTACGCAGTATTTT CASSLGHPGTQYF
. . TRBJ1-2 TRBV28 TGTGCCAGCAGTTATCAGCCCTCCTATGGCTACACCTTC CASSYQPSYGYTF
. TRBD2 TRBJ2-7 TRBV27 TGTGCCAGCAGTTTATGGCTAGCGGGAGTAGGCGAGCAGTACTTC CASSLWLAGVGEQYF
once TRBD2 TRBJ2-1 TRBV6-5 TGTGCCAGCAGTTACATGGTAGCGGGAGAAAGTGAGCAGTTCTTC CASSYMVAGESEQFF
once . TRBJ2-3 TRBV5-4 TGTGCCAGCAGCTCAGACCCTACAGGGCTGATCGAAAATACGCAGTATTTT CASSSDPTGLIENTQYF
. . TRBJ2-1 TRBV3-1/TRBV3-2 TGTGCCAGCAGCCAGGGCAGGGGAGGTCTTGGTGAGCAGTTCTTC CASSQGRGGLGEQFF
. TRBD2 TRBJ2-2 TRBV11-2 TGTGCCAGCAGCCCTTCTGGGACTAGCGTTCCGAACACCGGGGAGCTGTTTTTT CASSPSGTSVPNTGELFF
. TRBD1 TRBJ1-1 TRBV27 TGTGCCAGCAGTCGAACAGGGGTCGGTGGCGCTGAAGCTTTCTTT CASSRTGVGGAEAFF
. . TRBJ2-7 TRBV29-1 TGCAGCGTTAGGGCCCGGGGGACCCATGAGTACTTC CSVRARGTHEYF
. . TRBJ2-2 TRBV7-9 TGTGCCAGCAGCTTATTGGGGGGGCCCAACACCGGGGAGCTGTTTTTT CASSLLGGPNTGELFF
. . TRBJ2-5 TRBV7-2 TGTGCCAGCAGCTTACGGGCGGACAAGGCGGGGACCCAGTACTTC CASSLRADKAGTQYF
. TRBD1 TRBJ1-5 TRBV19 TGTGCCAGTAGTATAGACCCAGGGGGCGCGGGGCAGCCCCAGCATTTT CASSIDPGGAGQPQHF
. . TRBJ2-2 TRBV4-3 TGCGCCAGCAGCCAAGATTCCGTAGCGGGACAGTGGTTTGAGCTGTTTTTT CASSQDSVAGQWFELFF
. . TRBJ2-3 TRBV5-1 TGCGCCAGCAGCTTGGACGGGAGCAATTCCTGGGCAGATACGCAGTATTTT CASSLDGSNSWADTQYF
. . TRBJ1-2 TRBV7-9 TGTGCCAGCAGCTTAGTAAGGGTTTTGGACTATGGCTACACCTTC CASSLVRVLDYGYTF
once . TRBJ2-5 TRBV24-1 TGTGCCACCAGTGATCCTACAGGACCCCAAGAGACCCAGTACTTC CATSDPTGPQETQYF
. . TRBJ2-7 TRBV19 TGTGCCAGTAGTATCTCCCCCCTGAAAGACGAGCAGTACTTC CASSISPLKDEQYF
. . TRBJ1-6 TRBV5-6 TGTGCCAGCAGCTTGTACAGGGCGGAGGGTACGGGTTCACCCCTCCACTTT CASSLYRAEGTGSPLHF
once TRBD2 TRBJ2-6 TRBV4-1 TGCGCCAGCAGCCAAGGAGGGAGGGACTCTGGGGCCAACGTCCTGACTTTC CASSQGGRDSGANVLTF
. TRBD2 TRBJ2-3 TRBV29-1 TGCAGCGTTCCCTCCCGGACTAGCTCGCAGTATTTT CSVPSRTSSQYF
. . TRBJ1-6 TRBV11-2 TGTGCCAGCAGCTTAGTCTCAGCAGATTATAATTCACCCCTCCACTTT CASSLVSADYNSPLHF
. . TRBJ1-3 TRBV4-3 TGCGCCAGCAGCCAAGGACAACCGGGACACCCCTCTGGAAACACCATATATTTT CASSQGQPGHPSGNTIYF
once TRBD2 TRBJ2-7 TRBV6-5 TGTGCCAGCCGTCCTTCTAGCGGAGTCGAGCAGTACTTC CASRPSSGVEQYF
. TRBD2 TRBJ2-7 TRBV7-6 TGTGCCAGCAGCTCGGGGACTAGCGGGAGGGCCTACGAGCAGTACTTC CASSSGTSGRAYEQYF
once . TRBJ1-5 TRBV6-6 TGTGCCAGCAGTTACTTGGCGACGGCAAATCAGCCCCAGCATTTT CASSYLATANQPQHF
. TRBD2 TRBJ2-1 TRBV9 TGTGCCAGCAGCGGCCCCGTGGGAGGCGGGGGATCCTACAATGAGCAGTTCTTC CASSGPVGGGGSYNEQFF
few . TRBJ2-7 TRBV30 TGTGCCTGGGGGGATCGCCGAGGGGAGCAGTACTTC CAWGDRRGEQYF
. TRBD1 TRBJ1-1 TRBV28 TGTGCCAGCAGTTCGACAGGGGGCTTTATGAACACTGAAGCTTTCTTT CASSSTGGFMNTEAFF
. TRBD2 TRBJ2-2 TRBV9 TGTGCCAGCAGCGTAGGGACTAGCGGGCGGAACACCGGGGAGCTGTTTTTT CASSVGTSGRNTGELFF
. TRBD1 TRBJ1-2 TRBV5-1 TGCGCCAGCAGCCAAGGACAGGGACCTTATGGCTACACCTTC CASSQGQGPYGYTF
. . TRBJ2-3 TRBV4-3 TGCGCCAGCAGCCAAGAGGCCACCATGGGAGGAGATACGCAGTATTTT CASSQEATMGGDTQYF
. TRBD1 TRBJ2-7 TRBV10-3 TGTGCCATCAGCCCGGACAGGGTCTACGAGCAGTACTTC CAISPDRVYEQYF
. TRBD2 TRBJ2-7 TRBV7-9 TGTGCCAGCAGACCCACTAGCGGGAGGTACGAGCAGTACTTC CASRPTSGRYEQYF
. . TRBJ2-2 TRBV6-2/TRBV6-3 TGTGCCAGCAGTTACCCCCGCCAGCTATCCACCGGGGAGCTGTTTTTT CASSYPRQLSTGELFF
. TRBD2 TRBJ2-1 TRBV18 TGTGCCAGCTCACCACCGGGACTAGCCCAGGATAATGAGCAGTTCTTC CASSPPGLAQDNEQFF
. TRBD1 TRBJ1-1 TRBV6-4 TGTGCCAGCAGGGGGGGACAGGGGCAGGCCACTGAAGCTTTCTTT CASRGGQGQATEAFF
. . TRBJ2-2 TRBV10-3 TGTGCCATCAGTGCGTATACAGGGAACACCGGGGAGCTGTTTTTT CAISAYTGNTGELFF